Below, 24 T cell receptor beta chains from the same sample are listed, as sequenced in a study of a mutant IDH1 vaccine in newly diagnosed glioma. The sample's time point: week 5, during vaccination. One vaccine dose held 300 ug of mutant IDH1 20-mer peptide and came with topical imiquimod. What these receptors recognize is not known. Libraries were prepared by immunoSEQ multiplex PCR; TCRdb keeps only in-frame clonotypes and omits some of them. The data contain nearly 30,000 clones, 87% of them singletons. Sequenced material: peripheral blood mononuclear cells (PBMCs), taken from a glioma patient whose treatment included an IDH1 peptide vaccine. The receptors were gathered from a woman between 40 and 55 years old with glioma. Some clones in this sample may be carry-over from other donors' samples.

The chain is built from TRBV18 and TRBJ2-2, with D possibly being TRBD2 (5 bases). CDR3 length: 16 amino acids. Trimming pared 5 bases from V and 4 bases from J, leaving 17 bases between. Germline CDR1 is KGHSH and CDR2 is LQKENI. The CDR3 DNA follows: TGTGCCAGCTCAAGCTACCGAGAGAGCGGCACCGGGGAGCTGTTTTTT. Its protein is CASSSYRESGTGELFF.

The V and J genes are TRBV28 and TRBJ1-1, with D possibly matching TRBD1 (5 bases). V gave up 6 bases and J gave up 3 bases, with 23 bases separating them. The CDR3 runs to 17 residues. Germline values: CDR1 MDHEN, CDR2 SYDVKM. CDR3 nucleotide sequence: TGTGCCAGCAGAGGGTCCACAGGCTCAATAGGGGACACTGAAGCTTTCTTT. Encoded protein: CASRGSTGSIGDTEAFF.

The V and J genes are TRBV9 and TRBJ2-2, with D unresolved. The V end was cut by 0 bases, the J end by 6 bases, with 6 bases between. CDR3 size: 13 residues. Germline V lookup: CDR1 SGDLS, CDR2 YYNGEE. This CDR3 is CASSVASAGELFF. CDR3 DNA: TGTGCCAGCAGCGTAGCTAGTGCCGGGGAGCTGTTTTTT.

This rearrangement joins TRBV7-2 to TRBJ2-7; D is undetermined. Germline-derived CDR1 and CDR2 are SGHTA and FQGNSA. Trimming cost V 5 bases and J 1 base, with 12 bases left between them. This CDR3 has 14 residues. CDR3 region: CASSRRGDSYEQYF. The CDR3 coding sequence is TGTGCCAGCAGCAGACGCGGAGATTCCTACGAGCAGTACTTC.

The chain links TRBV7-2 to TRBJ2-1, with unresolved D. CDR3 size: 13 residues. The V end lost 2 bases, the J end lost 4 bases, and 6 bases lay between the germline ends. From germline, CDR1 is SGHTA and CDR2 FQGNSA. The CDR3 DNA is TGTGCCAGCAGCTTAACCCCGTACAATGAGCAGTTCTTC. As protein: CASSLTPYNEQFF.

The CDR3 here is CATSRVRPTDTQYF. In DNA, the CDR3 is TGTGCCACCAGCAGAGTTAGGCCCACAGATACGCAGTATTTT. The chain carries TRBV15 and TRBJ2-3; D gene uncertain. Trimming cost V 1 base and J 2 bases, with 7 bases left between them. CDR3 length: 14 residues. The germline gives CDR1 LNHNV, CDR2 YYDKDF (reference sequence).

The chain links TRBV29-1 to TRBJ2-7, with 8 positions matching TRBD2. The germline CDR1 and CDR2 sequences are SQVTM and ANQGSEA. V trimming: 0 bases; J trimming: 6 bases; junction bases outside the gene matches: 13. This CDR3 is 16 amino acids long. CDR3 sequence reads: CSVEDRRSGGPSEQYF. CDR3 DNA: TGCAGCGTTGAAGATCGAAGGAGCGGGGGCCCCAGCGAGCAGTACTTC.

The rearrangement links TRBV4-2 to TRBJ2-7, with 9 bases matching TRBD2. CDR1 is LGHNA, CDR2 YNFKEQ, per germline. The V and J ends lost 0 bases and 0 bases, in that order; junction bases with no gene match: 0. The CDR3 has 15 amino acids. The CDR3: CASSQEREGSYEQYF. The CDR3 coding sequence is TGTGCCAGCAGCCAAGAGCGGGAGGGCTCCTACGAGCAGTACTTC.

V usage is TRBV13 and J usage is TRBJ2-1, with a tentative D call TRBD2 (7 bases). The CDR3 is 15 amino acids. The germline V gene has CDR1 PRHDT and CDR2 FYEKMQ (reference sequence). V was trimmed by 5 bases and J by 4 bases, leaving 15 bases between them. The CDR3 spells CASSTGGPGYNEQFF. CDR3 in DNA: TGTGCCAGCAGCACCGGGGGGCCAGGATACAATGAGCAGTTCTTC.

The J gene is TRBJ2-6, the V gene TRBV5-4; the D is unclear. Trimming took off 2 bases at V and 4 bases at J, with 16 bases between the two ends. CDR1 is SGHNT and CDR2 is YYREEE in the germline V gene (reference sequence). The CDR3 spans 17 residues. The CDR3 sequence is CASSLAVASAGANVLTF. The CDR3, as DNA: TGTGCCAGCAGCTTAGCCGTCGCGTCAGCCGGGGCCAACGTCCTGACTTTC.

This clone was recorded once. The gene calls are TRBV5-1 and TRBJ1-4; D remains ambiguous. Germline CDR1 and CDR2: SGHRS and YFSETQ. The CDR3 is 15 amino acids. The V and J ends lost 1 base and 3 bases respectively, with 10 bases between them. The CDR3 spells CASSLTSKSNEKLFF. DNA for the CDR3: TGCGCCAGCAGCTTGACGTCCAAATCTAATGAAAAACTGTTTTTT.

V and J are TRBV7-2 and TRBJ2-1; 14 positions agree with TRBD2. The CDR3 length is 14 residues. J lost 7 bases, V lost 8 bases, and 4 bases had no gene match. Germline values: CDR1 SGHTA, CDR2 FQGNSA. DNA of the CDR3: TGTGCCAGCGGACTAGCGGGAGGTAGGAATGAGCAGTTCTTC. Its translation: CASGLAGGRNEQFF.

This chain connects TRBV6-6 to TRBJ2-7; D is undetermined. The V end lost 0 bases, the J end lost 2 bases, and 11 bases lay between the germline ends. Per the germline V gene, CDR1 is MNHNY and CDR2 is SVGAGI (reference sequence). There are 15 residues in the CDR3. The CDR3 here is CASSYSGAPTYEQYF. The CDR3, as DNA: TGTGCCAGCAGTTACTCGGGCGCACCCACCTACGAGCAGTACTTC.

V gene TRBV9 combines with J gene TRBJ2-7, with TRBD2 as a possible D gene (5 bases). The CDR3 loop spans 13 amino acids. Germline V lookup: CDR1 SGDLS, CDR2 YYNGEE. V was clipped by 6 bases and J by 4 bases, with 14 bases between them. The CDR3 is CASNPEGRYEQYF. CDR3 nucleotides: TGTGCCAGCAACCCAGAGGGCCGATACGAGCAGTACTTC.

J is TRBJ1-6 and V is TRBV7-2; D is unclear. The CDR3 runs 17 residues. The germline V gene encodes CDR1 SGHTA and CDR2 FQGNSA. The V and J ends lost 6 bases and 7 bases respectively, with 22 bases between them. The CDR3 sequence is CASSDAARFVGNSPLHF. CDR3 nucleotide sequence: TGTGCCAGCAGTGACGCGGCCCGTTTCGTTGGGAATTCACCCCTCCACTTT.

The CDR3 is CASSLDSGGQETQYF. DNA of the CDR3: TGTGCCAGCAGTCTCGACAGTGGAGGCCAAGAGACCCAGTACTTC. This chain links TRBV2 with TRBJ2-5; either TRBD1 or TRBD2 may fit D (5 bases each). The germline CDR1 and CDR2 sequences are SNHLY and FYNNEI. V lost 5 bases and J lost 1, with 14 bases in between. The CDR3 length is 15 residues. Based on the CDR3 plus reference TRBV2 and TRBJ2-5, the full variable domain is EPEVTQTPSHQVTQMGQEVILRCVPISNHLYFYWYRQILGQKVEFLVSFYNNEISEKSEIFDDQFSVERPDGSNFTLKIRSTKLEDSAMYFCASSLDSGGQETQYFGPGTRLLVL.

The genes are TRBV11-2 and TRBJ1-1; D ambiguous. CDR3 length: 13 amino acids. CDR1 and CDR2 from the germline V gene are SGHAT and FQNNGV. Trimming shortened V by 8 bases and J by 3 bases, and 13 bases separated the two germline ends. CDR3 protein: CASAYTRDTEAFF. The CDR3 nucleotides read TGTGCCAGCGCGTACACCCGGGACACTGAAGCTTTCTTT.

The J gene is TRBJ1-1, the V gene TRBV25-1; D ambiguous. Per the germline V gene, CDR1 is MGHDK and CDR2 is SYGVNS. V was shortened by 6 bases and J by 0 bases, with 5 bases between the two germline ends. The CDR3 loop spans 12 amino acids. CDR3: CASRLMNTEAFF. For the CDR3, the DNA is TGTGCCAGCAGGCTTATGAACACTGAAGCTTTCTTT.

The chain recombines TRBV4-1 with TRBJ2-1; 8 bases map to TRBD2. There are 16 residues in the CDR3. Germline V CDR1 and CDR2: MGHRA, YSYEKL. Trimming took 3 bases from V and 7 from J; bases not matched to a gene: 11. CDR3 sequence (DNA): TGCGCCAGCAGCCACATTGGCCGGGAGGGAGGGAATGAGCAGTTCTTC. The encoded protein is CASSHIGREGGNEQFF.

The CDR3 nucleotides are TGTGCCACCAGCTTCCGGACCACAGATACGCAGTATTTT. Encoded protein: CATSFRTTDTQYF. The J gene is TRBJ2-3, the V gene TRBV15; no reliable D call. Per germline, CDR1 LNHNV and CDR2 YYDKDF (reference sequence). Trimming stripped 5 bases from V and 2 bases from J, with 8 bases between. The CDR3 totals 13 residues.

The chain employs TRBV4-2 and TRBJ2-7; tentatively, D is TRBD2 (5 bases). This CDR3 region has 17 residues. Trimming took 0 bases from V and 1 from J, leaving 16 bases between them. From germline, CDR1 is LGHNA and CDR2 YNFKEQ. CDR3 in DNA: TGTGCCAGCAGCCAAGATCCGTTGAGGACTCCATCCTACGAGCAGTACTTC. Its protein product is CASSQDPLRTPSYEQYF.

This chain connects TRBV10-3 to TRBJ1-3; maybe TRBD1 (6 bases). The CDR3 spans 20 residues. The germline CDR1 and CDR2 sequences are ENHRY and SYGVKD. Trimming cost V 3 bases and J 2 bases, with 26 bases left between them. Here the CDR3 DNA reads TGTGCCATCAGTGAAATCGGACCGGGACAAAAAACAGGACCTGGAAACACCATATATTTT. Protein: CAISEIGPGQKTGPGNTIYF.

The table lists this clone with a count of one. This rearrangement joins TRBV18 to TRBJ2-7; no reliable D call. The CDR3 spans 13 residues. CDR1 is KGHSH, CDR2 LQKENI, per germline. Trimming removed 3 bases at V and 6 bases at J, with 12 bases between. Written as DNA, the CDR3 is TGTGCCAGCTCACCTACTGCCCAGTCCGAGCAGTACTTC. Its protein product is CASSPTAQSEQYF.

The chain uses TRBV9 and TRBJ1-2; no clear D gene. Germline V gene data show CDR1 as SGDLS and CDR2 as YYNGEE. Trimming stripped 3 bases from V and 3 bases from J, with 9 bases between. The CDR3 is made up of 13 amino acids. The DNA of the CDR3 is TGTGCCAGCAGCGCGACGGATTACTATGGCTACACCTTC. Encoded protein: CASSATDYYGYTF.